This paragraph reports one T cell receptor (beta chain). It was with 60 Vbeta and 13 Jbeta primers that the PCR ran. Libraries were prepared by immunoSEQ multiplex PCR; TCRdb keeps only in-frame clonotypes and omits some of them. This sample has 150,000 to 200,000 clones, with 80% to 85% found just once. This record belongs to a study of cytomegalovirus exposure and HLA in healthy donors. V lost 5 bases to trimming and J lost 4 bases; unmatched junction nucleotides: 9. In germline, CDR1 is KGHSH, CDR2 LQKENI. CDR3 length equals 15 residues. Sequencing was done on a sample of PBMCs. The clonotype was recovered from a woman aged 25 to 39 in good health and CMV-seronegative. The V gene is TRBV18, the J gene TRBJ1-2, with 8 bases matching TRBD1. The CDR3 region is CASSSMTGDPYGYTF. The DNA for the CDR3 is TGTGCCAGCTCATCAATGACAGGGGATCCCTATGGCTACACCTTC.